The 18 T cell receptor beta chains reported below all come from one sample, sequenced in a study of CD8 T cells in ankylosing spondylitis. A single record per CDR3 protein comes from TCRdb applying MiXCR to the 5' RACE reads. The sample shows 130,000 or so distinct CDR3 sequences, 15% to 20% of them seen only once. Their antigen targets remain unknown. Whole-study results and caveats: There was a TCR beta motif, made of fewer than 10 highly homologous variants, that appeared characteristic of ankylosing spondylitis blood.

The specimen was blood, either unsorted or a sorted T cell fraction (not recorded which). These receptors were taken from a male donor with ankylosing spondylitis.

This clonotype turned up a few times. This chain connects TRBV4-1 to TRBJ1-4; D may be TRBD1 (5 bases). The length of the CDR3 is 15 residues. Germline V lookup: CDR1 MGHRA, CDR2 YSYEKL. Trimming left V 1 base short and J 7 bases short, with 13 bases between. The CDR3 DNA reads as TGCGCCAGCAGCCAAGGGCCGGACAATACTGAAAAACTGTTTTTT. It encodes CASSQGPDNTEKLFF.

Only a few counts were recorded for this clonotype. V usage is TRBV2 and J usage is TRBJ2-1, with 8 bases identical to TRBD1. The germline V gene has CDR1 SNHLY and CDR2 FYNNEI. The CDR3 loop spans 13 amino acids. With V trimmed by 4 bases and J by 8 bases, 4 bases remained unmatched. The CDR3 spells CASSGQGAHEQFF. Here the CDR3 DNA reads TGTGCCAGCAGTGGGCAGGGGGCTCATGAGCAGTTCTTC.

The chain joins TRBV27 to TRBJ2-1; 12 nucleotides agree with TRBD2. Germline V CDR1 and CDR2: MNHEY, SMNVEV (reference sequence). With 6 bases clipped from V and 7 bases from J, the junction kept 7 bases outside the gene matches. CDR3 length: 15 amino acids. CDR3: CASSLAGGPVNEQFF. The CDR3 nucleotides read TGTGCCAGCAGCCTAGCGGGAGGGCCGGTAAATGAGCAGTTCTTC.

The V call is TRBV27, the J call TRBJ1-5, with D possibly matching TRBD1 (5 bases). The CDR3 has 15 residues. CDR1 is MNHEY, CDR2 SMNVEV, per germline (reference sequence). V lost 7 bases and J 3 bases, leaving 16 bases between the germline ends. CDR3 residues: CASKRTRSSNQPQHF. CDR3 nucleotides: TGTGCCAGCAAAAGGACAAGGAGCTCCAATCAGCCCCAGCATTTT.

This clonotype was observed a handful of times. The chain uses TRBV5-5 and TRBJ2-1, with D possibly being TRBD1 (5 bases). The CDR3 length is 16 residues. Germline values: CDR1 SGHKS, CDR2 YYEKEE (reference sequence). Trimming took off 4 bases at V and 0 bases at J, with 14 bases between the two ends. The CDR3 DNA sequence: TGTGCCAGCAGCGAGCGACAGTCGAGCTCCTACAATGAGCAGTTCTTC. It yields the protein CASSERQSSSYNEQFF.

This chain uses TRBV28 with TRBJ2-1, with 11 bases matching TRBD2. Germline V gene data show CDR1 as MDHEN and CDR2 as SYDVKM. The CDR3 consists of 17 residues. Trimming took 3 bases from V and 4 from J; bases not matched to a gene: 8. In DNA form, the CDR3 reads TGTGCCAGCAGTTTCGGTTTGGGACTAGCGGCATACAATGAGCAGTTCTTC. Its protein is CASSFGLGLAAYNEQFF.

Here the CDR3 reads CASAAYQREGDTQYF. The CDR3 nucleotides read TGCGCCAGCGCAGCATACCAGCGGGAGGGCGATACGCAGTATTTT. The chain carries TRBV4-1 and TRBJ2-3; 10 bases are a match to TRBD2. This CDR3 is built from 15 residues. Germline values: CDR1 MGHRA, CDR2 YSYEKL. Losses at the gene ends were 8 bases for V and 6 bases for J; bases not matched to a gene: 11.

This sequence joins TRBV29-1 and TRBJ2-1; D uncertain. The V gene's germline CDR1 is SQVTM and CDR2 ANQGSEA. V was shortened by 7 bases and J by 5 bases, with 18 bases between the two germline ends. The CDR3 has 14 amino acids. CDR3 nucleotide sequence: TGCAGCGGGCGTTATTTGGACCTTGACAATGAGCAGTTCTTC. This gives the protein CSGRYLDLDNEQFF.

The chain recombines TRBV4-1 with TRBJ2-1; TRBD2 is a possible D gene (5 bases). Trimming took 6 bases from V and 6 from J, leaving 6 bases between them. The CDR3 spans 11 residues. Germline values: CDR1 MGHRA, CDR2 YSYEKL. CDR3 nucleotides: TGCGCCAGCAGGGCGGGCAATGAGCAGTTCTTC. This translates into CASRAGNEQFF.

J is TRBJ1-4 and V is TRBV7-9, with D hard to call. With 5 bases removed from V and 4 bases from J, the gap between germline ends came to 11 bases. CDR1 is SEHNR, CDR2 FQNEAQ, per germline (reference sequence). The CDR3 totals 14 residues. The chain's CDR3 is CASSGKSDNEKLFF. The CDR3 DNA reads TGTGCCAGCAGCGGGAAGTCCGATAATGAAAAACTGTTTTTT.

V usage is TRBV28 and J usage is TRBJ2-3; 7 nucleotides match TRBD2. The CDR3 totals 16 residues. V dropped 3 bases and J dropped 1; count of bases not matched to a gene: 7. Germline V gene data show CDR1 as MDHEN and CDR2 as SYDVKM. The CDR3 sequence is CASSFHASGGTDTQYF. The CDR3 DNA reads TGTGCCAGCAGTTTTCATGCCAGCGGGGGCACAGATACGCAGTATTTT.

The chain links TRBV4-1 to TRBJ2-2; weak D call: TRBD2 (5 bases). With 1 base removed from V and 4 bases from J, the gap between germline ends came to 13 bases. The CDR3 totals 16 residues. CDR1 and CDR2 (germline): MGHRA, YSYEKL. CDR3 region: CASSQVGRGSTGELFF. The DNA for the CDR3 is TGCGCCAGCAGCCAAGTTGGGAGAGGGAGCACCGGGGAGCTGTTTTTT.

The chain carries TRBV4-3 and TRBJ2-1; D may be TRBD2 (5 bases). V lost 6 bases and J 2 bases, leaving 11 bases between the germline ends. CDR1 is LGHNA, CDR2 YSLEER, per germline. The CDR3 loop spans 14 amino acids. The CDR3 DNA reads TGCGCCAGCAGAGCGGAAAGAACCTACAATGAGCAGTTCTTC. This codes for CASRAERTYNEQFF.

The CDR3 nucleotides read TGTGCCATCAGTGATCCCGGGACAGGGTCCTCCTATGGCTACACCTTC. It yields the protein CAISDPGTGSSYGYTF. The gene calls are TRBV10-3 and TRBJ1-2; 9 nucleotides match TRBD1. V shed 3 bases, J shed 4 bases, and the junction held 9 bases outside the gene matches. Germline-derived CDR1 and CDR2 are ENHRY and SYGVKD. This CDR3 spans 16 amino acids.

This rearrangement joins TRBV6-1 to TRBJ1-1; D is undetermined. The CDR3 length is 13 residues. V lost 4 bases to trimming and J lost 4 bases, with 10 bases between them. CDR1 MNHNS and CDR2 SASEGT come from the germline V gene. The CDR3 coding sequence is TGTGCCAGCAGTGGCTGGGGAAGCACTGAAGCTTTCTTT. It specifies CASSGWGSTEAFF.

The rearrangement joins TRBV24-1 to TRBJ2-6; 8 positions agree with TRBD1. The CDR3 spans 17 residues. V was pared by 6 bases and J by 4 bases, with 10 bases of the junction left unmatched. Germline CDR1 KGHDR, CDR2 SFDVKD. CDR3 coding DNA: TGTGCCACCAGTTTTGGACAGGGTTCCTTCGGGGCCAACGTCCTGACTTTC. Translating gives CATSFGQGSFGANVLTF.

Many counts were recorded for this clonotype. The CDR3: CASSLGTASYNEQFF. The CDR3 DNA is TGTGCCAGCAGCCTAGGGACGGCTTCCTACAATGAGCAGTTCTTC. The gene calls are TRBV7-9 and TRBJ2-1; D assignment may be TRBD1 or TRBD2 (5 bases each). The CDR3 has 15 amino acids. V lost 5 bases to trimming and J lost 1 base, with 12 bases between them. Germline V gene lookup returns CDR1 SEHNR and CDR2 FQNEAQ (reference sequence). Complete variable domain (other parts from reference TRBV7-9 and TRBJ2-1): DTGVSQNPRHKITKRGQNVTFRCDPISEHNRLYWYRQTLGQGPEFLTYFQNEAQLEKSRLLSDRFSAERPKGSFSTLEIQRTEQGDSAMYLCASSLGTASYNEQFFGPGTRLTVL.

The chain combines TRBV7-9 with TRBJ2-7; 7 bases are a match to TRBD2. Per germline, CDR1 SEHNR and CDR2 FQNEAQ (reference sequence). Trimming took 5 bases from V and 2 from J; bases not matched to a gene: 6. The CDR3 spans 14 residues. For the CDR3, the DNA is TGTGCCAGCAGCGCCCGGGACTACACCTACGAGCAGTACTTC. Its translation: CASSARDYTYEQYF.